A single sample gave rise to the 7 T cell receptor beta chains below, sequenced in a study of identical twins (dated by TCRdb to 2016 to 2018). Library creation used 5' RACE. This sample was sequenced with an Illumina HiSeq 2000. Clones were called with MiXCR by TCRdb after fastp trimmed the public reads at Q25, and only in-frame beta chains were retained. One record per CDR3 amino acid sequence lists the most common genes and DNA. This sample lists just over 500,000 distinct CDR3 sequences; around 20% were detected once. Together, the top ten hold 0.8% to 1% of the sample. The sample was also linked to a second study, of T cells expressing NK-cell markers.

Sample: CD4+ T cells sorted from blood. The receptors stem from a woman aged 18-29 years in good health.

This clonotype appeared many times. The chain links TRBV12-3 or TRBV12-4 to TRBJ2-3; 12 nucleotides agree with TRBD2. The CDR3 contains 15 residues. The V and J ends lost 5 bases and 2 bases, in that order; junction bases with no gene match: 2. CDR3 region: CASSGLAGYTDTQYF. Here the CDR3 DNA reads TGTGCCAGCAGTGGACTAGCGGGGTACACAGATACGCAGTATTTT.

The rearrangement uses TRBV5-1 and TRBJ2-1, with TRBD2 matching over 8 bases. The V gene end was trimmed by 2 bases and the J gene end by 1 base; junction bases not matched to a gene: 5. Germline V gene sequence: CDR1 SGHRS, CDR2 YFSETQ. This CDR3 has 16 amino acids. The CDR3 nucleotides read TGCGCCAGCAGCTTTGGGCGGGGGGCGTCCTACAATGAGCAGTTCTTC. Its protein product is CASSFGRGASYNEQFF.

This clonotype was recorded a few times. V usage is TRBV20-1 and J usage is TRBJ2-1; 8 nucleotides match TRBD2. The CDR3 is 15 residues long. Germline CDR1 reads DFQATT; CDR2 reads SNEGSKA (reference sequence). Trimming at V came to 4 bases and at J to 5 bases, leaving 10 bases not matched to a gene. The CDR3 loop is CSAIRRGAGNNEQFF. DNA for the CDR3: TGCAGTGCTATTAGGCGGGGGGCCGGTAACAATGAGCAGTTCTTC.

This clonotype came up many times. The chain has TRBV6-5 and TRBJ2-1; D remains unclear. Between the trimmed V and J ends, which lost 3 bases and 6 bases, there was a span of 9 bases. This CDR3 contains 13 residues. Germline V gene sequence: CDR1 MNHEY, CDR2 SVGAGI. The CDR3 coding sequence is TGTGCCAGCAGTTATAAGTTAGGCAATGAGCAGTTCTTC. Residues: CASSYKLGNEQFF.

J is TRBJ2-1 and V is TRBV20-1, with D perhaps matching TRBD2 (7 bases). The CDR3 is made up of 15 amino acids. Germline V gene sequence: CDR1 DFQATT, CDR2 SNEGSKA (reference sequence). V gave up 1 base and J gave up 7 bases, with 17 bases separating them. The DNA for the CDR3 is TGCAGTGCTAGAGGGGGGCGGGGGATTGTGAATGAGCAGTTCTTC. Protein product: CSARGGRGIVNEQFF.

This clonotype was seen a few times. The chain combines TRBV7-2 with TRBJ1-6, with no clear D. Trimming removed 2 bases from V and 10 bases from J, with 15 bases in between. Germline CDR1 and CDR2: SGHTA and FQGNSA. There are 15 residues in the CDR3. In nucleotides, the CDR3 is TGTGCCAGCAGCTTATATACAACCACGGGGTCACCCCTCCACTTT. Its protein product is CASSLYTTTGSPLHF.

This clonotype was recorded a few times. The chain links TRBV2 to TRBJ2-7, with D hard to call. The ends were cut back, 6 bases at V and 6 bases at J, with 12 bases in the middle. CDR1 SNHLY and CDR2 FYNNEI come from the germline V gene. CDR3 length equals 12 residues. Written as DNA, the CDR3 is TGTGCCAGCAGCCTCGTGGCTGGCGAGCAGTACTTC. Translated: CASSLVAGEQYF.